This paragraph covers one T cell receptor beta chain sequence. The authors' processing: The assay estimated nucleated cells by amplifying reference gene primers. Libraries were prepared by immunoSEQ multiplex PCR; TCRdb keeps only in-frame clonotypes and omits some of them. The V and J calls and clone size are taken from that table; D and trimming were inferred from the DNA. The table includes roughly 230,000 clones, around 88% detected once. This entry belongs to a study of blood T cell repertoires in COVID-19. About the research overall: The origin of the acute and convalescent COVID-19 samples was the United States, Italy and Spain. The cDNA or gDNA used as material had been derived from T cells, B-cell-depleted T cells, or PBMCs.

This CDR3 comprises 19 residues. Trimming at V came to 0 bases and at J to 0 bases, leaving 7 bases not matched to a gene. Germline values: CDR1 KGHDR, CDR2 SFDVKD. Sequencing used peripheral blood. V usage is TRBV24-1 and J usage is TRBJ2-3; 11 bases match TRBD2. The receptor was derived from a middle-aged man with active or convalescent COVID-19. The CDR3 DNA follows: TGTGCCACCAGTGATTTGCGGGCTAGCGGGGGGCCAAGCACAGATACGCAGTATTTT. Translating it yields CATSDLRASGGPSTDTQYF.